The 22 T cell receptor beta chains in this list originate from one sample, sequenced in a study of neoadjuvant anti-PD-1 for oral cavity cancer. Described time point: after neoadjuvant nivolumab, at surgical resection. Assay: immunoSEQ multiplex PCR; the TCRdb copy retains only in-frame clones and omits some. The data show approximately 68,000 clones, with 80% to 90% seen just once and roughly 3% held by the top ten. The material was PBMCs, obtained after nivolumab (anti-PD-1) treatment. These receptors were taken from a person between 40 and 85 years old with oral cavity squamous cell carcinoma.

The chain joins TRBV7-3 to TRBJ2-3; 8 bases match TRBD1. Looked up from germline, CDR1 is SGHTA and CDR2 is FQGTGA. V shed 3 bases, J shed 3 bases, and the junction held 8 bases outside the gene matches. CDR3 length equals 16 residues. In nucleotides, the CDR3 is TGTGCCAGCAGCTTCTCAGGGGGCGGATGGACAGATACGCAGTATTTT. Translating it yields CASSFSGGGWTDTQYF.

J is TRBJ2-2 and V is TRBV6-6; D not resolved. The CDR3 runs 15 residues. V shed 2 bases and J shed 5 bases, with 12 bases lying between them. Germline-derived CDR1 and CDR2 are MNHNY and SVGAGI (reference sequence). This CDR3 is CASSYPKSDTGELFF. CDR3 nucleotide sequence: TGTGCCAGCAGTTACCCCAAATCTGATACCGGGGAGCTGTTTTTT.

This clone was picked up one time. The chain uses TRBV30 and TRBJ2-2, with TRBD2 as a possible D gene (6 bases). CDR1 is GTSNPN, CDR2 SVGIG, per germline (reference sequence). Trimming left V 8 bases short and J 4 bases short, with 8 bases between. The CDR3 spans 11 residues. This chain's CDR3 is CAGGATGELFF. CDR3 in DNA: TGTGCCGGAGGGGCCACCGGGGAGCTGTTTTTT.

There are a few counts of this clone. J is TRBJ1-1 and V is TRBV30, with no clear D. CDR1 GTSNPN and CDR2 SVGIG come from the germline V gene (reference sequence). This CDR3 has 13 residues. The V and J ends lost 0 bases and 1 base respectively, with 6 bases between them. The chain's CDR3 is CAWSVRKNTEAFF. The CDR3 DNA sequence: TGTGCCTGGAGTGTTAGGAAGAACACTGAAGCTTTCTTT.

V gene TRBV6-1 combines with J gene TRBJ1-1; 7 bases fit TRBD1. CDR3 length equals 12 residues. Trimming took 8 bases from V and 5 from J; bases not matched to a gene: 5. The germline V gene has CDR1 MNHNS and CDR2 SASEGT. The CDR3: CASHRGGTEAFF. The CDR3 DNA reads TGTGCCAGCCACAGGGGTGGGACTGAAGCTTTCTTT.

The chain links TRBV30 to TRBJ2-6; the D gene is possibly TRBD1 (5 bases). CDR3 length: 15 residues. Trimming took 2 bases from V and 2 from J, leaving 10 bases between them. Germline CDR1 and CDR2: GTSNPN and SVGIG (reference sequence). CDR3 bases: TGTGCCTGGAGTACCGCAGGGACTGGGGCCAACGTCCTGACTTTC. Amino acids: CAWSTAGTGANVLTF.

The chain uses TRBV4-1 and TRBJ2-3; 8 positions match TRBD2. The CDR3 is 17 residues long. V lost 0 bases, J lost 5 bases, and 10 bases stayed unmatched. CDR1 is MGHRA, CDR2 YSYEKL, per germline. The CDR3 loop reads CASSQEGAGGRVDTQYF. Here the CDR3 DNA reads TGCGCCAGCAGCCAAGAAGGCGCGGGGGGCCGGGTAGATACGCAGTATTTT.

The V and J genes are TRBV29-1 and TRBJ1-2, with D possibly TRBD1 on 6 matching bases. Germline-derived CDR1 and CDR2 are SQVTM and ANQGSEA. This CDR3 spans 14 amino acids. The ends were cut back, 8 bases at V and 3 bases at J, with 19 bases in the middle. CDR3 sequence reads: CSIYRDIPDYGYTF. As DNA, the CDR3 is TGCAGCATATACCGGGACATCCCGGACTATGGCTACACCTTC.

The chain uses TRBV7-6 and TRBJ1-4; TRBD1 aligns across 10 bases. Germline CDR1 and CDR2: SGHVS and FNYEAQ. This CDR3 has 14 residues. V gave up 4 bases and J gave up 8 bases; unmatched junction bases: 4. The CDR3: CASSSGQGVEKLFF. The CDR3 DNA sequence: TGTGCCAGCAGCTCTGGACAGGGGGTAGAAAAACTGTTTTTT.

The chain recombines TRBV7-3 with TRBJ1-5; no clear D gene. With 5 bases removed from V and 4 bases from J, the gap between germline ends came to 9 bases. The CDR3 runs to 13 residues. The germline CDR1 and CDR2 sequences are SGHTA and FQGTGA. CDR3 region: CASSQGHNQPQHF. The DNA for the CDR3 is TGTGCCAGCAGCCAAGGGCATAATCAGCCCCAGCATTTT.

The chain carries TRBV7-8 and TRBJ1-1; 9 nucleotides agree with TRBD1. Per the germline V gene, CDR1 is SGHVS and CDR2 is FQNEAQ. The CDR3 contains 19 residues. Trimming cost V 5 bases and J 1 base; bases outside gene matches: 17. CDR3 coding DNA: TGTGCCAGCAGCCCTGACCCCGGGACAGGGTTAGTCGAGAACACTGAAGCTTTCTTT. It specifies CASSPDPGTGLVENTEAFF.

This chain uses TRBV20-1 with TRBJ2-1; D gene ambiguous. With 4 bases removed from V and 7 bases from J, the gap between germline ends came to 5 bases. Looked up from germline, CDR1 is DFQATT and CDR2 is SNEGSKA (reference sequence). CDR3 length: 10 amino acids. The CDR3 region has the DNA TGCAGTGCTACAGCAAATGAGCAGTTCTTC. Protein: CSATANEQFF.

Of note for this clone: Sequence at one end of the junction differs from germline and may be a read error. The chain employs TRBV7-7 and TRBJ2-2; a weak D match, TRBD1 (6 bases). This CDR3 is 15 amino acids long. Germline CDR1 and CDR2: SSHAT and FNYEAQ (reference sequence). CDR3 nucleotide sequence: TGTGCTAGCAGCCCCTATGAGGGGGAAACCGGGGAGCTGTTTTTT. Amino acids: CASSPYEGETGELFF.

This chain uses TRBV7-9 with TRBJ2-5, with D possibly being TRBD1 or TRBD2 (5 bases each). There are 14 residues in the CDR3. V lost 0 bases and J lost 6, with 11 bases in between. The germline V gene encodes CDR1 SEHNR and CDR2 FQNEAQ (reference sequence). The CDR3 sequence is CASSLAGVVKTQYF. The CDR3 nucleotides read TGTGCCAGCAGCTTAGCGGGGGTGGTAAAGACCCAGTACTTC.

V and J are TRBV5-4 and TRBJ2-6; D is unclear. Trimming cost V 0 bases and J 4 bases, with 8 bases left between them. This CDR3 spans 15 amino acids. Per germline, CDR1 SGHNT and CDR2 YYREEE (reference sequence). Here the CDR3 reads CASSLVGSGANVLTF. CDR3 in DNA: TGTGCCAGCAGCTTGGTGGGATCCGGGGCCAACGTCCTGACTTTC.

The chain carries TRBV9 and TRBJ2-3; 14 bases line up with TRBD2. The CDR3 is 17 amino acids. Germline V gene lookup returns CDR1 SGDLS and CDR2 YYNGEE. The V segment lost 2 bases and the J segment 1 base; nucleotides outside the gene matches: 3. The CDR3 protein is CASSVTSGGVGTDTQYF. The CDR3 DNA follows: TGTGCCAGCAGCGTGACTAGCGGGGGGGTCGGCACAGATACGCAGTATTTT.

This clone was observed a handful of times. Other DNA sequences within the sample encode an identical CDR3. V is TRBV27 and J is TRBJ2-1, with D perhaps assigned TRBD1 or TRBD2 (5 bases each). CDR1 and CDR2 (germline): MNHEY, SMNVEV (reference sequence). V dropped 6 bases and J dropped 6 bases, with 15 bases sitting between them. The CDR3 sequence is 14 residues long. The CDR3 nucleotides are TGTGCCAGCAGCCGAAGTTCAGGGACCAATGAGCAGTTCTTC. Translation: CASSRSSGTNEQFF.

The chain joins TRBV7-9 to TRBJ2-1, with TRBD2 matching 10 bases. V was pared by 6 bases and J by 8 bases, with 10 bases of the junction left unmatched. Germline loops: CDR1 SEHNR, CDR2 FQNEAQ (reference sequence). The CDR3 runs to 15 residues. CDR3 nucleotides: TGTGCCAGCAGTCTAATTAGCGGGAGGATTTATGAGCAGTTCTTC. Translation gives CASSLISGRIYEQFF.

This clone turned up a few times. The chain employs TRBV18 and TRBJ1-1; weak D call: TRBD1 (6 bases). The CDR3 sequence is 16 residues long. V gave up 3 bases and J gave up 5 bases, with 19 bases separating them. Germline loops: CDR1 KGHSH, CDR2 LQKENI. The chain's CDR3 is CASSPQQGGVGTEAFF. Written as DNA, the CDR3 is TGTGCCAGCTCACCGCAACAGGGAGGGGTCGGGACTGAAGCTTTCTTT.

The rearrangement links TRBV6-4 to TRBJ2-6; 8 bases map to TRBD1. The V segment lost 3 bases and the J segment 1 base; nucleotides outside the gene matches: 2. The CDR3 has 16 amino acids. Germline assignment: CDR1 MRHNA and CDR2 SNTAGT. The CDR3 DNA follows: TGTGCCAGCAGTGAACAGGGGGTTTCTGGGGCCAACGTCCTGACTTTC. It yields the protein CASSEQGVSGANVLTF.

This rearrangement joins TRBV28 to TRBJ1-1; TRBD1 might be the D (5 bases). The CDR3 runs 12 residues. Trimming left V 8 bases short and J 4 bases short, with 11 bases between. Germline V lookup: CDR1 MDHEN, CDR2 SYDVKM. The CDR3 protein is CASGWGGTEAFF. DNA for the CDR3: TGTGCCAGCGGTTGGGGGGGCACTGAAGCTTTCTTT.

V gene TRBV7-8 combines with J gene TRBJ2-7; 12 bases map to TRBD2. This CDR3 is 16 amino acids long. V lost 5 bases and J lost 3; bases outside the gene matches: 8. Germline V gene data show CDR1 as SGHVS and CDR2 as FQNEAQ. The CDR3 DNA reads TGTGCCAGCAGCCCCCGGACTAGCGGGATGTACTACGAGCAGTACTTC. Residues: CASSPRTSGMYYEQYF. The full variable domain, completed using reference TRBV7-8 and TRBJ2-7, is GAGVSQSPRYKVAKRGQDVALRCDPISGHVSLFWYQQALGQGPEFLTYFQNEAQLDKSGLPSDRFFAERPEGSVSTLKIQRTQQEDSAVYLCASSPRTSGMYYEQYFGPGTRLTVT.